The next 26 T cell receptor beta chains were all read from a single sample in a study of blood T cells in healthy people across ages. A second roughly 6 to 11 cycle PCR used barcoded and J-beta primers. Each CDR3 protein is one row after TCRdb ran MiXCR on the 5' RACE reads. The sample contains about 1,500,000 distinct CDR3 sequences, 42% of which appear only once. Material for sequencing was blood. The receptors were gathered from a woman under 30 in good health.

This clonotype was detected a few times. The chain carries TRBV6-5 and TRBJ1-1; D might be TRBD1 (6 bases). The CDR3 totals 13 residues. The germline V gene encodes CDR1 MNHEY and CDR2 SVGAGI. V lost 8 bases and J 13 bases, leaving 23 bases between the germline ends. The CDR3 reads CASFTTGFWFGFF. The CDR3 nucleotides are TGTGCCAGCTTTACCACAGGGTTCTGGTTTGGTTTCTTT.

V is TRBV10-3 and J is TRBJ1-5; D is perhaps TRBD1 (5 bases). The CDR3 runs 16 residues. V lost 0 bases to trimming and J lost 1 base, with 10 bases between them. Germline loops: CDR1 ENHRY, CDR2 SYGVKD. In DNA, the CDR3 is TGTGCCATCAGTGAGTCGGGGGTACCAAGCAATCAGCCCCAGCATTTT. This translates into CAISESGVPSNQPQHF.

This clonotype was seen a few times. The chain links TRBV29-1 to TRBJ1-2; D possibly corresponds to TRBD1 (6 bases). Germline V gives CDR1 SQVTM, CDR2 ANQGSEA. The CDR3 runs 15 residues. Trimming shortened V by 6 bases and J by 8 bases, and 25 bases separated the two germline ends. The DNA for the CDR3 is TGCAGCGTGGTCCAGCAAGGGGGAAAGGCTCGCGGCTACACCTTC. It is translated as CSVVQQGGKARGYTF.

V is TRBV10-3 and J is TRBJ2-7, with 8 nucleotides matching TRBD1. CDR1 and CDR2 from the germline V gene are ENHRY and SYGVKD. The CDR3 runs 15 residues. The ends lost 4 bases at V and 1 base at J; junction bases unmatched: 6. The CDR3 region has the DNA TGTGCCATCAGTGGGGACAGGCTAATATCCTACGAGCAGTACTTC. Encoded protein: CAISGDRLISYEQYF.

This clonotype was recorded once. The rearrangement uses TRBV20-1 and TRBJ2-7; 8 nucleotides line up with TRBD2. The DNA end favors TRBJ2-5, so the J call may be wrong. This CDR3 is built from 13 residues. Looked up from germline, CDR1 is DFQATT and CDR2 is SNEGSKA (reference sequence). CDR3 DNA: TGCAGTGCTTTTGCGGGACTAGGGGAGACCCAGTACTTC. This translates into CSAFAGLGETQYF.

This chain joins TRBV24-1 and TRBJ2-1; 7 nucleotides align to TRBD1. The CDR3 consists of 15 residues. CDR1 and CDR2 from the germline V gene are KGHDR and SFDVKD. J gave up 0 bases and V 7 bases, and 5 bases lay outside the gene matches. In DNA, the CDR3 is TGTGCCACCAGCCCCCAGGGGGACTCCTACAATGAGCAGTTCTTC. Translated: CATSPQGDSYNEQFF.

V gene TRBV10-1 combines with J gene TRBJ2-5; a weak D match, TRBD2 (5 bases). V lost 2 bases and J lost 2, with 12 bases in between. The V gene's germline CDR1 is WNHNN and CDR2 SYGVQD (reference sequence). The length of the CDR3 is 15 residues. CDR3 protein: CASSEGGGHQETQYF. DNA for the CDR3: TGCGCCAGCAGTGAGGGTGGAGGCCATCAAGAGACCCAGTACTTC.

V usage is TRBV5-1 and J usage is TRBJ2-7; the match to TRBD2 covers 8 bases. CDR1 is SGHRS, CDR2 YFSETQ, per germline. The CDR3 length is 15 residues. V gave up 2 bases and J gave up 3 bases; unmatched junction bases: 7. The CDR3 sequence is CASSLKRERGYEQYF. Written as DNA, the CDR3 is TGCGCCAGCAGCTTAAAGCGGGAGAGAGGCTACGAGCAGTACTTC.

This clonotype was observed once. This sequence joins TRBV28 and TRBJ1-2; D perhaps matches TRBD1 (5 bases). Germline V gene lookup returns CDR1 MDHEN and CDR2 SYDVKM. Trimming took 5 bases from V and 7 from J, leaving 20 bases between them. The CDR3 extends over 15 amino acids. CDR3 bases: TGTGCCAGCAGTCCAGCGGGACCTGTTGGGTCTGGCTACACCTTC. Translating gives CASSPAGPVGSGYTF.

This clonotype was counted only a few times. The rearrangement links TRBV5-1 to TRBJ2-7, with D possibly being TRBD1 (5 bases). Germline V gene data show CDR1 as SGHRS and CDR2 as YFSETQ. With 0 bases removed from V and 0 bases from J, the gap between germline ends came to 10 bases. The CDR3 spans 15 residues. The CDR3 loop is CASSLGNRSSYEQYF. The CDR3 coding sequence is TGCGCCAGCAGCTTGGGAAACAGGAGCTCCTACGAGCAGTACTTC. The complete variable domain, with remaining parts taken from reference TRBV5-1 and TRBJ2-7, reads KAGVTQTPRYLIKTRGQQVTLSCSPISGHRSVSWYQQTPGQGLQFLFEYFSETQRNKGNFPGRFSGRQFSNSRSEMNVSTLELGDSALYLCASSLGNRSSYEQYFGPGTRLTVT.

The rearrangement uses TRBV6-5 and TRBJ1-2; D is uncertain. This CDR3 has 18 amino acids. The germline V and J ends were trimmed by 0 bases and 1 base, with 18 bases remaining between them. The germline V gene has CDR1 MNHEY and CDR2 SVGAGI. CDR3 DNA: TGTGCCAGCAGTTACTCATCATCTAGCGGAGGAATTAACTATGGCTACACCTTC. Encoded protein: CASSYSSSSGGINYGYTF.

The chain uses TRBV4-1 and TRBJ1-4; maybe TRBD1 (5 bases). Germline-derived CDR1 and CDR2 are MGHRA and YSYEKL. V lost 2 bases and J lost 8, with 18 bases in between. The CDR3 totals 16 residues. CDR3 amino acids: CASSQPPQGLGEKLFF. Written as DNA, the CDR3 is TGCGCCAGCAGCCAACCGCCTCAGGGATTAGGGGAAAAACTGTTTTTT.

This clonotype was observed a handful of times. V gene TRBV7-2 combines with J gene TRBJ2-1; D is perhaps TRBD2 (5 bases). Per the germline V gene, CDR1 is SGHTA and CDR2 is FQGNSA. V lost 5 bases, J lost 10 bases, and 12 bases lay in between. The CDR3 is 12 amino acids. CDR3 coding DNA: TGTGCCAGCAGCCCCTTGAGGGCCGAGCAGTTCTTC. As protein: CASSPLRAEQFF.

This clonotype has only a few counts. This chain connects TRBV20-1 to TRBJ2-4, with a weak D call TRBD2 (5 bases). Germline V lookup: CDR1 DFQATT, CDR2 SNEGSKA (reference sequence). The CDR3 covers 13 residues. The germline V and J ends were trimmed by 3 bases and 4 bases, with 10 bases remaining between them. In DNA form, the CDR3 reads TGCAGTGCTAGGAAGACGGGAAAAAACATTCAGTACTTC. Residues: CSARKTGKNIQYF.

The rearrangement links TRBV20-1 to TRBJ1-6; 11 bases align to TRBD1. The V gene end was trimmed by 5 bases and the J gene end by 7 bases; junction bases not matched to a gene: 4. Germline V gives CDR1 DFQATT, CDR2 SNEGSKA (reference sequence). The CDR3 covers 14 residues. The CDR3 DNA reads as TGCAGTGCTGGGACAGGGGGAGGCAATTCACCCCTCCACTTT. It specifies CSAGTGGGNSPLHF.

This rearrangement joins TRBV20-1 to TRBJ2-1, with 11 bases aligning to TRBD2. The V segment lost 0 bases and the J segment 15 bases; nucleotides outside the gene matches: 7. Germline V gene data show CDR1 as DFQATT and CDR2 as SNEGSKA (reference sequence). The CDR3 covers 13 residues. DNA of the CDR3: TGCAGTGCTAGAGATGGCCTAGCGGGAGGTCGGTTCTTC. Encoded protein: CSARDGLAGGRFF.

This clonotype appeared a few times. The chain employs TRBV6-2 or TRBV6-3 and TRBJ2-1, with D possibly being TRBD1 (5 bases). The length of the CDR3 is 12 residues. Germline-derived CDR1 and CDR2 are MNHEY and SVGEGT. Between the trimmed V and J ends, which lost 0 bases and 12 bases, there was a span of 9 bases. The CDR3 loop reads CASSYSGLLQFF. In DNA form, the CDR3 reads TGTGCCAGCAGTTACTCGGGGCTCTTGCAGTTCTTC.

The chain has TRBV7-8 and TRBJ1-1; 8 bases are a match to TRBD1. V lost 2 bases, J lost 1 base, and 18 bases stayed unmatched. In germline, CDR1 is SGHVS, CDR2 FQNEAQ. The CDR3 extends over 20 amino acids. CDR3 bases: TGTGCCAGCAGCTTATCGACGACAGGGGTGGGTTCCAGTTCGAACACTGAAGCTTTCTTT. Translating it yields CASSLSTTGVGSSSNTEAFF.

V and J are TRBV5-1 and TRBJ2-2; no reliable D call. Between the trimmed V and J ends, which lost 3 bases and 6 bases, there was a span of 12 bases. This CDR3 is 14 amino acids long. Germline V lookup: CDR1 SGHRS, CDR2 YFSETQ. CDR3 residues: CASSSATGSGELFF. DNA of the CDR3: TGCGCCAGCAGCTCCGCGACCGGGTCCGGGGAGCTGTTTTTT. The variable domain in full, completed from reference TRBV5-1 and TRBJ2-2, reads KAGVTQTPRYLIKTRGQQVTLSCSPISGHRSVSWYQQTPGQGLQFLFEYFSETQRNKGNFPGRFSGRQFSNSRSEMNVSTLELGDSALYLCASSSATGSGELFFGEGSRLTVL.

The sample holds a few counts of this clonotype. This sequence joins TRBV5-1 and TRBJ2-3; 11 positions agree with TRBD2. Germline trimming cut 3 bases from V and 6 bases from J; bases unmatched to any gene: 9. The CDR3 runs to 16 residues. Germline CDR1 and CDR2: SGHRS and YFSETQ. The CDR3 loop is CASSWLLAGEWDTQYF. CDR3 nucleotide sequence: TGCGCCAGCAGCTGGCTACTAGCGGGAGAGTGGGATACGCAGTATTTT.

V and J are TRBV12-3 or TRBV12-4 and TRBJ2-2, with D perhaps matching TRBD2 (5 bases). The CDR3 spans 14 residues. Deletions cut 3 bases from V and 6 bases from J, with 11 bases between. CDR3 coding DNA: TGTGCCAGCAGTTTCCGGAGGTTGGCCGGGGAGCTGTTTTTT. Translating it yields CASSFRRLAGELFF.

V and J are TRBV4-1 and TRBJ2-1; TRBD2 matches at 9 bases. Germline CDR1 is MGHRA and CDR2 is YSYEKL. After removal of 1 base from V and 7 bases from J, the junction contained 11 bases not matched to a gene. This CDR3 spans 17 amino acids. The CDR3 loop is CASSQAHLAGPGNEQFF. The CDR3 bases are TGCGCCAGCAGCCAAGCTCACCTAGCGGGGCCGGGGAATGAGCAGTTCTTC.

The rearrangement joins TRBV20-1 to TRBJ2-3; D possibly matches TRBD1 or TRBD2 (5 bases each). The CDR3 covers 15 residues. V dropped 6 bases and J dropped 5 bases, with 21 bases sitting between them. Per germline, CDR1 DFQATT and CDR2 SNEGSKA (reference sequence). The chain's CDR3 is CSAPLPLGVVDTQYF. CDR3 nucleotides: TGCAGTGCGCCCCTACCTCTGGGGGTGGTAGATACGCAGTATTTT.

This clonotype was detected only a few times. This chain links TRBV5-1 with TRBJ1-5, with 8 bases identical to TRBD1. The CDR3 has 15 amino acids. Germline CDR1 and CDR2: SGHRS and YFSETQ. Trimming removed 4 bases from V and 3 bases from J; junction bases left unmatched: 6. Here the CDR3 reads CASSPDRGDNQPQHF. DNA of the CDR3: TGCGCCAGCAGCCCCGACAGGGGAGACAATCAGCCCCAGCATTTT.

This clonotype was counted between two and nine times. This chain uses TRBV28 with TRBJ2-7; D remains ambiguous. Trimming removed 7 bases from V and 0 bases from J, with 16 bases in between. The CDR3 contains 15 residues. Germline V gene data show CDR1 as MDHEN and CDR2 as SYDVKM. The CDR3 spells CASTSESTFSYEQYF. CDR3 DNA sequence: TGTGCCAGCACCTCTGAGTCCACCTTCTCCTACGAGCAGTACTTC.

The sample holds one count of this clonotype. V gene TRBV12-5 combines with J gene TRBJ2-7; 10 bases line up with TRBD1. Trimming at V came to 3 bases and at J to 2 bases, leaving 13 bases not matched to a gene. CDR1 is LGHNT, CDR2 FRNRAP, per germline. CDR3 size: 18 residues. CDR3 sequence reads: CASGFQTGGTGDTYEQYF. The CDR3 DNA reads TGTGCTAGTGGTTTCCAAACCGGGGGGACAGGGGATACCTACGAGCAGTACTTC.